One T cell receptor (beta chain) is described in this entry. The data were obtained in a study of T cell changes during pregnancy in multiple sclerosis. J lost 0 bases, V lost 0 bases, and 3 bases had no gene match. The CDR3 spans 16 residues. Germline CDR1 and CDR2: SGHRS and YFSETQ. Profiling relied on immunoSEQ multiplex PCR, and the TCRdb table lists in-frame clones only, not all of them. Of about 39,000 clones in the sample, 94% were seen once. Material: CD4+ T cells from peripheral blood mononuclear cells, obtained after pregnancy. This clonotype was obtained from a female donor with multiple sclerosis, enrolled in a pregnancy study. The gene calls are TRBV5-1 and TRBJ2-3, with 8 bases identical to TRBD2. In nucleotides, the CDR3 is TGCGCCAGCAGCTTGGGGCGGGGGGAGAGCACAGATACGCAGTATTTT. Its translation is CASSLGRGESTDTQYF.